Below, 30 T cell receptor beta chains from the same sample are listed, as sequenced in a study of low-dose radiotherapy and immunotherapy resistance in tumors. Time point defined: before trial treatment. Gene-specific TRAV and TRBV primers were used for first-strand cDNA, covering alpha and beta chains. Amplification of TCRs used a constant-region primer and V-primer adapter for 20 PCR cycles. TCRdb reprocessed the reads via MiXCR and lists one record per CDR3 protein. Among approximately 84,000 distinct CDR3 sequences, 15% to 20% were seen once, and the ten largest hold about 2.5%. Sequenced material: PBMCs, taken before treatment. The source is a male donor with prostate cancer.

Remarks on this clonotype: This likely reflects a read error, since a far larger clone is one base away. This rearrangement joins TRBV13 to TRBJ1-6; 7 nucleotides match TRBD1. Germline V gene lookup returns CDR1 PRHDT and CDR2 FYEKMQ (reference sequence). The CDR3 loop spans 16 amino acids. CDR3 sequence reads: CASASPGDRAVSSLHF. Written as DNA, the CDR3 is TGTGCCAGCGCAAGTCCGGGAGACAGGGCGGTTTCATCCCTCCACTTT.

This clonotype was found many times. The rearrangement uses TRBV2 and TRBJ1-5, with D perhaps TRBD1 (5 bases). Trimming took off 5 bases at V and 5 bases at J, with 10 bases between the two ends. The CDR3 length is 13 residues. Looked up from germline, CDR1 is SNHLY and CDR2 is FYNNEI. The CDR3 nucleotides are TGTGCCAGCAGTTTCGACAGTCATCAGCCCCAGCATTTT. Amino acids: CASSFDSHQPQHF.

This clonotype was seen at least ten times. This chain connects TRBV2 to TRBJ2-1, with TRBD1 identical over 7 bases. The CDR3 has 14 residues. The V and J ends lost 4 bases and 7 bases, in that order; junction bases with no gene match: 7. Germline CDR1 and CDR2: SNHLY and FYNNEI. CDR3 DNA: TGTGCCAGCAGTGGGGGTGTACAGGGGAATGAGCAGTTCTTC. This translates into CASSGGVQGNEQFF.

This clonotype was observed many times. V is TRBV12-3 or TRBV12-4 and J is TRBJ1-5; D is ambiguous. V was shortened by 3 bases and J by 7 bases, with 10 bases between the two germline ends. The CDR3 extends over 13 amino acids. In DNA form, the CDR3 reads TGTGCCAGCAGTTTGGGGAGTGTCCAGCCCCAGCATTTT. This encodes CASSLGSVQPQHF.

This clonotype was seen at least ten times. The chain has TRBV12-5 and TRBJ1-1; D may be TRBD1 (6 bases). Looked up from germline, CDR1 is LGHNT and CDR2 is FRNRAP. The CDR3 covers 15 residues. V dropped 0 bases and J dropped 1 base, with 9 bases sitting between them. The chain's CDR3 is CASGLVQGWNTEAFF. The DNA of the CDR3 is TGTGCTAGTGGTTTGGTACAGGGTTGGAACACTGAAGCTTTCTTT.

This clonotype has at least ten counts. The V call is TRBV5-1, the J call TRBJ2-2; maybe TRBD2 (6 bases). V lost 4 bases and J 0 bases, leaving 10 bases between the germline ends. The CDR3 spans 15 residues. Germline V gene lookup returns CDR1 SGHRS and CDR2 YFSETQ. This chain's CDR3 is CASSGDWANTGELFF. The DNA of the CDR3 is TGCGCCAGCAGCGGGGACTGGGCGAACACCGGGGAGCTGTTTTTT.

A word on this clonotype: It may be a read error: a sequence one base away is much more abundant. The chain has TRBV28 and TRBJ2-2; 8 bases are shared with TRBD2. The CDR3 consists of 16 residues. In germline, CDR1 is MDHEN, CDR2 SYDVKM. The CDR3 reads CASSFGTSGPAGELVF. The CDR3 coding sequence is TGTGCCAGCAGTTTTGGTACTAGCGGACCCGCCGGGGAGCTGGTTTTT.

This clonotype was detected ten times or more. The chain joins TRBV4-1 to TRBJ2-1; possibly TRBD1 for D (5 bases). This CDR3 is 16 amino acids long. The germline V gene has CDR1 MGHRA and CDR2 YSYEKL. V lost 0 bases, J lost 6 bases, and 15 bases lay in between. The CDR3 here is CASSQEAPGALNEQFF. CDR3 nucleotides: TGCGCCAGCAGCCAAGAAGCCCCTGGGGCCCTCAATGAGCAGTTCTTC.

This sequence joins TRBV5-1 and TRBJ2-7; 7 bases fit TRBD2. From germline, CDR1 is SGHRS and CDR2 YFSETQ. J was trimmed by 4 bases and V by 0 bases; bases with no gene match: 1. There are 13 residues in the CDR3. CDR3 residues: CASSLDGGYEQYF. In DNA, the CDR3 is TGCGCCAGCAGCTTGGACGGGGGGTACGAGCAGTACTTC.

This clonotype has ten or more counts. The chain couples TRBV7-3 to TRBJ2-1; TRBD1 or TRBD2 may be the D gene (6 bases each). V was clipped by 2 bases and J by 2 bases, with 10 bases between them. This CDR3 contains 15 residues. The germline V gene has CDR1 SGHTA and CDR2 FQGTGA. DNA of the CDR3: TGTGCCAGCAGCTTACTCGGGGGCCCCTACAATGAGCAGTTCTTC. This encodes CASSLLGGPYNEQFF.

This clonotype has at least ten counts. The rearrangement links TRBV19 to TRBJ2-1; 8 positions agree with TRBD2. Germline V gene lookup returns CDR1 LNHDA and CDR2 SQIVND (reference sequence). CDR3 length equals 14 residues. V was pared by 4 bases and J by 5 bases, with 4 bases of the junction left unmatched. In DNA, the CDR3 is TGTGCCAGTAGTAGCGGGGGGAACCACAATGAGCAGTTCTTC. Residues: CASSSGGNHNEQFF.

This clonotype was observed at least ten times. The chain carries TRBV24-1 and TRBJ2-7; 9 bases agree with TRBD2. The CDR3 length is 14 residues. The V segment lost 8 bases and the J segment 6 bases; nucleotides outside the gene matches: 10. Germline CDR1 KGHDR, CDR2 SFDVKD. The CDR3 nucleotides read TGTGCCACCACTCCTGAGGGACTAGCAGTCGAGCAGTACTTC. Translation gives CATTPEGLAVEQYF.

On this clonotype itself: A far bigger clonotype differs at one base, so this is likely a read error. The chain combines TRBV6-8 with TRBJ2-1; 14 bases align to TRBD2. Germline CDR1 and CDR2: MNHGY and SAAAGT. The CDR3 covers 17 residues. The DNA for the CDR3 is TGTGCCAGCGGTTACTCGACCACGGGACTAGCGGGGGTGGAGCAGTTCTTC. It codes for CASGYSTTGLAGVEQFF.

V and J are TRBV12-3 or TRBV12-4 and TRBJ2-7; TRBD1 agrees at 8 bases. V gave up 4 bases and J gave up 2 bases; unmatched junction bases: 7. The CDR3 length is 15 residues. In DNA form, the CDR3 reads TGTGCCAGCAGTTCACCCGACAGGGGAGCCTACGAGCAGTACTTC. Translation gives CASSSPDRGAYEQYF.

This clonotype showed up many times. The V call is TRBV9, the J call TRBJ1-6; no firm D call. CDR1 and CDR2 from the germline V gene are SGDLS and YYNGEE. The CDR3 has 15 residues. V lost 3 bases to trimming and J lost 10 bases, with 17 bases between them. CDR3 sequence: CASSATGPQDSPLHF. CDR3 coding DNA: TGTGCCAGCAGCGCAACCGGGCCCCAGGACTCACCCCTCCACTTT. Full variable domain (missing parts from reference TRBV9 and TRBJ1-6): DSGVTQTPKHLITATGQRVTLRCSPRSGDLSVYWYQQSLDQGLQFLIQYYNGEERAKGNILERFSAQQFPDLHSELNLSSLELGDSALYFCASSATGPQDSPLHFGNGTRLTVT.

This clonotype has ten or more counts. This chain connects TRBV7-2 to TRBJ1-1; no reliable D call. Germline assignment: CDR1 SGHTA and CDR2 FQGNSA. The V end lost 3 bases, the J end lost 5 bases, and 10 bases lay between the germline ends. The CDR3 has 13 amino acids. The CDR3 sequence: CASSFGGGTEAFF. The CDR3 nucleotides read TGTGCCAGCAGCTTTGGTGGAGGGACTGAAGCTTTCTTT.

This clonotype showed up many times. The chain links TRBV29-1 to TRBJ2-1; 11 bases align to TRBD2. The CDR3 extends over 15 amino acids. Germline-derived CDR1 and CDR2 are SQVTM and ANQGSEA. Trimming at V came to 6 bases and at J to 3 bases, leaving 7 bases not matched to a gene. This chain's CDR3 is CSVETSGVLYNEQFF. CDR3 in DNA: TGCAGCGTGGAGACTAGCGGGGTACTCTACAATGAGCAGTTCTTC.

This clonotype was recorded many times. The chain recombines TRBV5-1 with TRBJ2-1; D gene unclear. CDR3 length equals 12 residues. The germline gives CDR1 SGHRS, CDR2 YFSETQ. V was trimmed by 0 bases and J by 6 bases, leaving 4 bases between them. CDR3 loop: CASSLAFNEQFF. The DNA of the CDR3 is TGCGCCAGCAGCTTGGCCTTCAATGAGCAGTTCTTC.

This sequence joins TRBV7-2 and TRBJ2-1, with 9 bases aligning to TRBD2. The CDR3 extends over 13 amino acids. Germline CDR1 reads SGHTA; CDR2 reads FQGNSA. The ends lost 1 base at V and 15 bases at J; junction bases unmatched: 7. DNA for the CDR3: TGTGCCAGCAGCTTAGATCTGGCGGGGGGGTTGTTCTTC. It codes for CASSLDLAGGLFF. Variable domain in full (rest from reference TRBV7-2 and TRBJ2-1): GAGVSQSPSNKVTEKGKDVELRCDPISGHTALYWYRQSLGQGLEFLIYFQGNSAPDKSGLPSDRFSAERTGGSVSTLTIQRTQQEDSAVYLCASSLDLAGGLFFGPGTRLTVL.

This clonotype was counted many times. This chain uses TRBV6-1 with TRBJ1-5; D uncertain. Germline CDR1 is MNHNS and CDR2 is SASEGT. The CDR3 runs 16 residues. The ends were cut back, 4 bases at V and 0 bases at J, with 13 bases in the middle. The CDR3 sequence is CASSAWIDHSNQPQHF. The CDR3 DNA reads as TGTGCCAGCAGTGCTTGGATAGACCATAGCAATCAGCCCCAGCATTTT.

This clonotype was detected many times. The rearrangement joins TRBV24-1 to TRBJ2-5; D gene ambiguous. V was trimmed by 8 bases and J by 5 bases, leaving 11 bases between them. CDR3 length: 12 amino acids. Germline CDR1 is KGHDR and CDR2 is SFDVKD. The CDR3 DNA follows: TGTGCCACCAAGGACGAAGGGGAGACCCAGTACTTC. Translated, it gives CATKDEGETQYF.

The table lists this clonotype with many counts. Here the CDR3 DNA reads TGCGCCAGCAGTCTTGCGGGACAGGGGGCCTACGAGCAGTACTTC. This codes for CASSLAGQGAYEQYF. The V gene is TRBV5-1, the J gene TRBJ2-7, with TRBD1 matching over 11 bases. Germline trimming cut 5 bases from V and 2 bases from J; bases unmatched to any gene: 6. CDR1 is SGHRS and CDR2 is YFSETQ in the germline V gene. This CDR3 region has 15 residues.

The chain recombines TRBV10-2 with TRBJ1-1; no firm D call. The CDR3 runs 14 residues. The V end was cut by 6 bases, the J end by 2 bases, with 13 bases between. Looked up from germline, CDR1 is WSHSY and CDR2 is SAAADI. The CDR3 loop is CASRLGPSNTEAFF. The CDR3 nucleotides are TGCGCCAGCAGACTCGGACCGTCCAACACTGAAGCTTTCTTT.

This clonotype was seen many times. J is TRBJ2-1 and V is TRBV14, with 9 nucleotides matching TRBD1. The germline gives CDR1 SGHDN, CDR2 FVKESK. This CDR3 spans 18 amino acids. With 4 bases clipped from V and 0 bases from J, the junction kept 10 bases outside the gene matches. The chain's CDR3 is CASSRDRVLRSSYNEQFF. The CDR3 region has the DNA TGTGCCAGCAGCCGGGACAGGGTTTTGAGGAGCTCCTACAATGAGCAGTTCTTC. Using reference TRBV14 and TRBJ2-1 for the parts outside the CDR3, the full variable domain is EAGVTQFPSHSVIEKGQTVTLRCDPISGHDNLYWYRRVMGKEIKFLLHFVKESKQDESGMPNNRFLAERTGGTYSTLKVQPAELEDSGVYFCASSRDRVLRSSYNEQFFGPGTRLTVL.

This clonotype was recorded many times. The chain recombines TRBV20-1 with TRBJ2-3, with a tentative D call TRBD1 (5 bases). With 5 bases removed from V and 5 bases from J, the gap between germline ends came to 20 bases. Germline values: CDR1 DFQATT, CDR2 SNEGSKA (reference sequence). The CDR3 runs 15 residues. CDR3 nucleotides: TGCAGTGCTTCTCAGACAGCTGAAGGTGGAGATACGCAGTATTTT. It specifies CSASQTAEGGDTQYF.

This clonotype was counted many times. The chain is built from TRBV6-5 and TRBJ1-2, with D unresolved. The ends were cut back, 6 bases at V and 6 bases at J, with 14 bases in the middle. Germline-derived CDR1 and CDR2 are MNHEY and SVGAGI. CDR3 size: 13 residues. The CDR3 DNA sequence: TGTGCCAGCAGCCCAGACTCCGACCATGGCTACACCTTC. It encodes CASSPDSDHGYTF.

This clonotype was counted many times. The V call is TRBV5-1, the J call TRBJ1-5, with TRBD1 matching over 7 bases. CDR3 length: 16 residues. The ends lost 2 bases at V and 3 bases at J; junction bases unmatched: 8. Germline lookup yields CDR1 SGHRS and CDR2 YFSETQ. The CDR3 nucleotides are TGCGCCAGCAGCTTCCTAGGACAGGCCAACAATCAGCCCCAGCATTTT. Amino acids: CASSFLGQANNQPQHF.

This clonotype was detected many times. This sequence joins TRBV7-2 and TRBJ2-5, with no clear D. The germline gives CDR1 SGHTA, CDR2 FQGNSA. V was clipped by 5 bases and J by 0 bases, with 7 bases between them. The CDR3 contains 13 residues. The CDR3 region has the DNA TGTGCCAGCAGCCTAGGCCACCAAGAGACCCAGTACTTC. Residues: CASSLGHQETQYF.

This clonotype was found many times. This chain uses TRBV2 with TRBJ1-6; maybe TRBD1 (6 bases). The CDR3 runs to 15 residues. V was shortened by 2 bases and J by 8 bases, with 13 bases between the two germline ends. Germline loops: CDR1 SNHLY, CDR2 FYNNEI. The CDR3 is CASSEPGGPDSPLHF. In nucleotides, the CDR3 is TGTGCCAGCAGTGAACCCGGGGGGCCAGATTCACCCCTCCACTTT.

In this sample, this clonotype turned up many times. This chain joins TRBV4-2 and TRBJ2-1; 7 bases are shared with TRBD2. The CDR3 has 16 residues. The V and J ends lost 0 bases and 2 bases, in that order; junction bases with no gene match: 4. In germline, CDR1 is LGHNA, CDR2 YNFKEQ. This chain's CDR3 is CASSQEGGVAYNEQFF. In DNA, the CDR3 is TGTGCCAGCAGCCAAGAGGGGGGGGTGGCCTACAATGAGCAGTTCTTC.